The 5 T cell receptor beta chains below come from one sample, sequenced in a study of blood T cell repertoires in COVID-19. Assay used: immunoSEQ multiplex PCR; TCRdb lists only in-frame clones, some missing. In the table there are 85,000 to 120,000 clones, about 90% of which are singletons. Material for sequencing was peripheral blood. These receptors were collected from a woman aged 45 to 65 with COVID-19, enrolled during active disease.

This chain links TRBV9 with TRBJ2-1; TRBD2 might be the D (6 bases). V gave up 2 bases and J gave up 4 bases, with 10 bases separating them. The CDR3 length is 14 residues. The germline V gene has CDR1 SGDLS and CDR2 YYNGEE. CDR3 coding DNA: TGTGCCAGCAGCGTTGGCGGGGAGTACAATGAGCAGTTCTTC. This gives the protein CASSVGGEYNEQFF.

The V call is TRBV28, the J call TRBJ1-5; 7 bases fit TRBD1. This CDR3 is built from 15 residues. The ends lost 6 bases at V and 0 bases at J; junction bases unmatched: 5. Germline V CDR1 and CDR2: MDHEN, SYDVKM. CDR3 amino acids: CASSRTGFSNQPQHF. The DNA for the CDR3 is TGTGCCAGCAGCCGGACAGGTTTTAGCAATCAGCCCCAGCATTTT.

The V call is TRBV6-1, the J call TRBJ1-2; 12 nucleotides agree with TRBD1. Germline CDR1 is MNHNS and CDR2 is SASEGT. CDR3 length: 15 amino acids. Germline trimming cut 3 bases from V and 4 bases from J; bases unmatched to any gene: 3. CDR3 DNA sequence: TGTGCCAGCAGTGAGGGACAGGGGGCCATCTATGGCTACACCTTC. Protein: CASSEGQGAIYGYTF.

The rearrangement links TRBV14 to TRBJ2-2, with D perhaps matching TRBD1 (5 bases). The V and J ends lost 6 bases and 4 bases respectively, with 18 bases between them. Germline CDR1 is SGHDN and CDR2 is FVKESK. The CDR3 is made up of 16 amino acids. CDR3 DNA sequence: TGTGCCAGCAGGCACACAGGTTCCTCAGCCACCGGGGAGCTGTTTTTT. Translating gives CASRHTGSSATGELFF.

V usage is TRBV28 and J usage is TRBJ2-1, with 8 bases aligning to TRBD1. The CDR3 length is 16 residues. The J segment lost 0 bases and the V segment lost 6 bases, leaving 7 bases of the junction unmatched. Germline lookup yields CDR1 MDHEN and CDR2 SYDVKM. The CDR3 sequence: CASRNQGAGSYNEQFF. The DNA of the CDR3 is TGTGCCAGCAGAAACCAGGGGGCGGGCTCCTACAATGAGCAGTTCTTC.